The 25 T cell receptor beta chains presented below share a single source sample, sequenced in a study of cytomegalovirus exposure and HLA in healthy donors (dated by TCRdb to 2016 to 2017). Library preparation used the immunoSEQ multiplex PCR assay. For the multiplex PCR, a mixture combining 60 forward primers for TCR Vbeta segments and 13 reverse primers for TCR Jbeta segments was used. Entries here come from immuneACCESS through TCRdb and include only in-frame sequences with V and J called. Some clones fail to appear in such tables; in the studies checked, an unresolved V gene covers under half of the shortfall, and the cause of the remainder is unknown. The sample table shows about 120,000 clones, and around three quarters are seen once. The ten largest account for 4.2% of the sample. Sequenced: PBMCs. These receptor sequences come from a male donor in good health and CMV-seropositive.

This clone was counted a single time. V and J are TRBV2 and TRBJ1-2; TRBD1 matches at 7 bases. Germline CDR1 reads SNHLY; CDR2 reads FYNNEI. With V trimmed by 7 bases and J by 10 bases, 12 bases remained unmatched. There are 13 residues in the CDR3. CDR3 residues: CASTQTGDDDYTF. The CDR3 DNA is TGTGCCAGCACACAAACAGGGGACGACGACTACACCTTC.

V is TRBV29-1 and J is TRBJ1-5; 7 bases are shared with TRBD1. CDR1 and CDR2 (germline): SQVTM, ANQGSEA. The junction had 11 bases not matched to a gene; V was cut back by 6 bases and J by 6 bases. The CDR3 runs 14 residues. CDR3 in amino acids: CSVAQGTVGQPQHF. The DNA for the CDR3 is TGCAGCGTCGCACAAGGGACAGTCGGTCAGCCCCAGCATTTT.

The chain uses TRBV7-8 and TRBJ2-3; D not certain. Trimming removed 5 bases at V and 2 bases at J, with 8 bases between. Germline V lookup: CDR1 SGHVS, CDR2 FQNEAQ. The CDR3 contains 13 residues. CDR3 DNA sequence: TGTGCCAGCAGCCCCGGTGTCACAGATACGCAGTATTTT. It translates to CASSPGVTDTQYF. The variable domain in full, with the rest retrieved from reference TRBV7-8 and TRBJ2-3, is GAGVSQSPRYKVAKRGQDVALRCDPISGHVSLFWYQQALGQGPEFLTYFQNEAQLDKSGLPSDRFFAERPEGSVSTLKIQRTQQEDSAVYLCASSPGVTDTQYFGPGTRLTVL.

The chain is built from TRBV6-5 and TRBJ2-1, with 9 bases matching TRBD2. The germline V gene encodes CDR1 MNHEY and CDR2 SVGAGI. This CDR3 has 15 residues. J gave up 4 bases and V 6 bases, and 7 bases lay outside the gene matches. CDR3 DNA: TGTGCCAGCAGCCCCCAGCGGGAGGTGTACAATGAGCAGTTCTTC. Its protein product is CASSPQREVYNEQFF.

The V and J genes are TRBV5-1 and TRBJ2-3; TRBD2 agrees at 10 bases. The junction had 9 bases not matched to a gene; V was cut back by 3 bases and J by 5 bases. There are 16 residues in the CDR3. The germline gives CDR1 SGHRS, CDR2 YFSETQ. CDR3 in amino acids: CASSYGLAGEGDTQYF. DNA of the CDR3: TGCGCCAGCAGCTATGGGCTAGCGGGGGAGGGAGATACGCAGTATTTT.

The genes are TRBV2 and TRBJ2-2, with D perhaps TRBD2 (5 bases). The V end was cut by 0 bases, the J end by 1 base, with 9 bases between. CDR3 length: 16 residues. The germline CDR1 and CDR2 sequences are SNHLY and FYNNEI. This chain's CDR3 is CASSEAGRGNTGELFF. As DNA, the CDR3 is TGTGCCAGCAGTGAAGCTGGACGGGGGAACACCGGGGAGCTGTTTTTT.

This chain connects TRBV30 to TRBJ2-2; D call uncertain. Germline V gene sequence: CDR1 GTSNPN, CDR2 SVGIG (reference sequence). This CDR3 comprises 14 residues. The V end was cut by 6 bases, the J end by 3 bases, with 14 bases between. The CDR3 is CACPRIHYTGELFF. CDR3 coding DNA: TGTGCCTGCCCTAGAATCCATTACACCGGGGAGCTGTTTTTT.

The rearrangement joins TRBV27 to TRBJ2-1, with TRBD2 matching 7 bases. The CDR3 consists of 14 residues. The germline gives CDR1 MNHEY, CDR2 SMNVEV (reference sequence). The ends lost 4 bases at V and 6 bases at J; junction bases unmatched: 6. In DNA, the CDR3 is TGTGCCAGCAGTTGGTCTAGCGGCCGCAATGAGCAGTTCTTC. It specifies CASSWSSGRNEQFF.

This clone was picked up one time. CDR3: CASSIQGASYEQYF. The CDR3 coding sequence is TGTGCCAGCAGTATACAGGGAGCCAGCTACGAGCAGTACTTC. The rearrangement links TRBV5-6 to TRBJ2-7, with TRBD1 as a possible D gene (6 bases). Germline lookup yields CDR1 SGHDT and CDR2 YYEEEE. V lost 5 bases and J lost 3, with 15 bases in between. The CDR3 length is 14 residues.

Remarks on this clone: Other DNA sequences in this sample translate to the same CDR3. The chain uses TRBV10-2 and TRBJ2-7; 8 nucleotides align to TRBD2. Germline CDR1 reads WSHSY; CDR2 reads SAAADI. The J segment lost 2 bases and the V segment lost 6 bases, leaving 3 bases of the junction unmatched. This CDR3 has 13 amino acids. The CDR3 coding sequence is TGCGCCAGCAGAACGGGAGGGCCCTACGAGCAGTACTTC. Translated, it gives CASRTGGPYEQYF.

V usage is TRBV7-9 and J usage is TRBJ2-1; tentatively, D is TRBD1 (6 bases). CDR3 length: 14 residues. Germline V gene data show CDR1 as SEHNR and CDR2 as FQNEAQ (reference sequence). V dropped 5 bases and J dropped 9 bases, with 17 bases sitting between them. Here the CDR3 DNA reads TGTGCCAGCAGCCCCCCGGGACAATGGGCTGAGCAGTTCTTC. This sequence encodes CASSPPGQWAEQFF.

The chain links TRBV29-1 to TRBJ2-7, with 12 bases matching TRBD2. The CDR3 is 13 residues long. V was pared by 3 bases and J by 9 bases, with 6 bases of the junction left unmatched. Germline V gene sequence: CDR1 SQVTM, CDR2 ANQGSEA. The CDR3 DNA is TGCAGCGTTGAGTTGACTAGCGGGGGCGGGCAGTACTTC. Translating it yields CSVELTSGGGQYF.

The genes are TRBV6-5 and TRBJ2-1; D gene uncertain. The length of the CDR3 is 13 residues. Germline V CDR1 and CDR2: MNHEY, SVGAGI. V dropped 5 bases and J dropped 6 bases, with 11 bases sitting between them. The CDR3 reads CASSEIEINEQFF. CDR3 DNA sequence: TGTGCCAGCAGTGAGATCGAGATCAATGAGCAGTTCTTC.

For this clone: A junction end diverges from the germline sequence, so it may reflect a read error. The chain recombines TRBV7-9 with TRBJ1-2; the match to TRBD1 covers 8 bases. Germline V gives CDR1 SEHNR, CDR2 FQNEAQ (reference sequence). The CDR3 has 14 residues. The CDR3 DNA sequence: TGTTCCAGCAGCCCGGACAGGGTCGTCTATGGCTACACCTTC. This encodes CSSSPDRVVYGYTF.

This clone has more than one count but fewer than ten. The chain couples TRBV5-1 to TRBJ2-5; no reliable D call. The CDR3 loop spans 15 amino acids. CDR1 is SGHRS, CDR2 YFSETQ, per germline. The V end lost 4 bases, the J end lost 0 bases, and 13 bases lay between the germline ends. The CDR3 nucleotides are TGCGCCAGCAGCCCCATAGCAGCGTACCAAGAGACCCAGTACTTC. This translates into CASSPIAAYQETQYF.

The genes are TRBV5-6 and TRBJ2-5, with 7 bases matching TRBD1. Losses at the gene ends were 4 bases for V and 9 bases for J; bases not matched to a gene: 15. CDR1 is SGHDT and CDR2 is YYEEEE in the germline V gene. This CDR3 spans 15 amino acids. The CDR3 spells CASSKIGTDPGAQYF. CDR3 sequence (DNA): TGTGCCAGCAGCAAGATTGGGACAGATCCGGGCGCCCAGTACTTC. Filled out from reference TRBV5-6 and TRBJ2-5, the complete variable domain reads DAGVTQSPTHLIKTRGQQVTLRCSPKSGHDTVSWYQQALGQGPQFIFQYYEEEERQRGNFPDRFSGHQFPNYSSELNVNALLLGDSALYLCASSKIGTDPGAQYFGPGTRLLVL.

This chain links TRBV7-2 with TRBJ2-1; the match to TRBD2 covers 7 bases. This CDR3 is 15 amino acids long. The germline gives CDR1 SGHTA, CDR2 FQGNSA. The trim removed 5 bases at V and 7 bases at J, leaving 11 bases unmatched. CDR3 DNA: TGTGCCAGCAGCCCCTCCGGAGGGAGGGTAAATGAGCAGTTCTTC. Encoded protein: CASSPSGGRVNEQFF. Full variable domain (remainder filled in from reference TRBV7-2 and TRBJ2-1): GAGVSQSPSNKVTEKGKDVELRCDPISGHTALYWYRQSLGQGLEFLIYFQGNSAPDKSGLPSDRFSAERTGGSVSTLTIQRTQQEDSAVYLCASSPSGGRVNEQFFGPGTRLTVL.

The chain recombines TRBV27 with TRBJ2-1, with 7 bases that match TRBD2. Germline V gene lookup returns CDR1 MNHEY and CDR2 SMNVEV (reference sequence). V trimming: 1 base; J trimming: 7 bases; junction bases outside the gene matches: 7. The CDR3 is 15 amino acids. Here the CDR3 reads CASSLLLGGGNEQFF. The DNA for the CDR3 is TGTGCCAGCAGTTTATTGCTCGGCGGGGGTAATGAGCAGTTCTTC.

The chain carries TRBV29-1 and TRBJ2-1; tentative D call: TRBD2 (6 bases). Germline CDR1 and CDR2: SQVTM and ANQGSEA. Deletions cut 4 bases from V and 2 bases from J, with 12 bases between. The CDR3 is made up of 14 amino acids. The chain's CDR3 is CSVGWAGTYNEQFF. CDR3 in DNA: TGCAGCGTTGGATGGGCGGGAACCTACAATGAGCAGTTCTTC.

CDR3 bases: TGTGCCAGCACTCTAGGGTGGGGGGGTGAGGATGGCTACACCTTC. Translation: CASTLGWGGEDGYTF. The chain carries TRBV28 and TRBJ1-2; TRBD1 is a possible D gene (5 bases). The CDR3 is 15 residues long. V was shortened by 7 bases and J by 6 bases, with 21 bases between the two germline ends. CDR1 and CDR2 (germline): MDHEN, SYDVKM.

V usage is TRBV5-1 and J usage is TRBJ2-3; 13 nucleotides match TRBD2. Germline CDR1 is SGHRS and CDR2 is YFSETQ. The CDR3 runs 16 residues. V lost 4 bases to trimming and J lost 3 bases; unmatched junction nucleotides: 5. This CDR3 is CASSEGGLAGTDTQYF. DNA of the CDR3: TGCGCCAGCAGCGAGGGGGGACTAGCGGGGACAGATACGCAGTATTTT.

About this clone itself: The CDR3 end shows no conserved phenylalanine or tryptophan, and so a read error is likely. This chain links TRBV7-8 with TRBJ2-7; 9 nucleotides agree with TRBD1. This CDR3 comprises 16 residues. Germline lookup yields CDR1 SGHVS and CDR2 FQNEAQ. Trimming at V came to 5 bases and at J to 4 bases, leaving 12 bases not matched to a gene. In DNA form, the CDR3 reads TGTGCCAGCAGCGTCGGACAGGGGAGAATCGCGTACGAGCAGTACCTC. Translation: CASSVGQGRIAYEQYL.

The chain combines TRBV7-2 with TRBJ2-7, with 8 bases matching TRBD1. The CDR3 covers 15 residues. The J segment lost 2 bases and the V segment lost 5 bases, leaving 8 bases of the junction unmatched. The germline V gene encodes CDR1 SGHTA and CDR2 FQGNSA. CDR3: CASSPDRVYPYEQYF. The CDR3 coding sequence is TGTGCCAGCAGCCCGGACAGGGTATATCCCTACGAGCAGTACTTC. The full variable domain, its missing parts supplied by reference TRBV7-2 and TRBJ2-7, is GAGVSQSPSNKVTEKGKDVELRCDPISGHTALYWYRQSLGQGLEFLIYFQGNSAPDKSGLPSDRFSAERTGGSVSTLTIQRTQQEDSAVYLCASSPDRVYPYEQYFGPGTRLTVT.

DNA for the CDR3: TGTGCCAGCAAACCGACAGGGAGGATCTACGAGCAGTACTTC. Its translation is CASKPTGRIYEQYF. The chain recombines TRBV6-5 with TRBJ2-7; TRBD1 is a possible D gene (7 bases). V was pared by 7 bases and J by 3 bases, with 16 bases between. Germline V CDR1 and CDR2: MNHEY, SVGAGI. This CDR3 is 14 amino acids long.

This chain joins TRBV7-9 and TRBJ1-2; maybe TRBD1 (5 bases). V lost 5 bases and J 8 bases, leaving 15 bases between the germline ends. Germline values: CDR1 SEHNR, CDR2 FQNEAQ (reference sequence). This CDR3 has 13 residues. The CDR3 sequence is CASSLAQGGGYTF. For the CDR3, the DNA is TGTGCCAGCAGCCTTGCTCAGGGAGGCGGCTACACCTTC.